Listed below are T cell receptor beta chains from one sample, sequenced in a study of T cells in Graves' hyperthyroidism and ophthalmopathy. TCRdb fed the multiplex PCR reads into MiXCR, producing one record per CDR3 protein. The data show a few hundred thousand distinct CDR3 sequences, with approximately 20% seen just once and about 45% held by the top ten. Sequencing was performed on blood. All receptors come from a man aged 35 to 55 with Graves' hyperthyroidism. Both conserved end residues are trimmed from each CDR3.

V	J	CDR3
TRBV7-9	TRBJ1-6	ASSLTAGNNSPLH
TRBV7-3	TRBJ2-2	ASSSPRTSGRTGELF
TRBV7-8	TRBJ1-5	ASSLAGSAEPQH
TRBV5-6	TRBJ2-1	ASSSRGGPSYNEQF
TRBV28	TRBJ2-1	ASNTGTGKNEQF
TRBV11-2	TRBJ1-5	ASSLASGNQPQH
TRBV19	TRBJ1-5	ASSISRGAYQPQH
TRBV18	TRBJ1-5	ASSLGRGRGNQPQH
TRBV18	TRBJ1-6	ASSAPGTSKGGPLH
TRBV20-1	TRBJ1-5	SVWRQDHSNQPQH
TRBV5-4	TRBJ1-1	ASSIDFMNTEAF
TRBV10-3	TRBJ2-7	ATTEHRTSGGYEQY
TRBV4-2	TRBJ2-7	ASSQGQGEPYEQY
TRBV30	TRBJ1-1	AWSAGVFSKAF
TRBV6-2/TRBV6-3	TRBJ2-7	ASSLLWGNEQY
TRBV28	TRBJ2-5	ASSPSLATQY
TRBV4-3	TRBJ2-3	ASSHSRRPDTQY
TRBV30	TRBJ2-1	ACTRGGTNEQF
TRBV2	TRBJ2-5	ASSELVAGIQETQY
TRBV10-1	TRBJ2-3	ASSRGTGALSTDTQY
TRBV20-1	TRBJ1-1	SAKGYGSEAF
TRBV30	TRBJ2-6	AWETGAGANVLT
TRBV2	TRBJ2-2	ASSGVHSGELF
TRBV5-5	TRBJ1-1	ASRSGQVPNTEAF
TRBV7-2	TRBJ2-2	ASSLGGGLTGELF
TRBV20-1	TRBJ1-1	SARNRGGRTEAF
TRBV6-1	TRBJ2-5	ASQRKETQY
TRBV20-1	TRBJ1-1	SAPNRGSEAF
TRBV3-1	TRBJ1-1	ASSQLDKGNTEAF
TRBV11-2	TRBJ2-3	ASSLGRLGTSTDTQY
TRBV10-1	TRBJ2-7	ASSEGSGTGGEQY
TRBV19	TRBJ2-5	ATAGGARSRETQY
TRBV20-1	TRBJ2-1	SADTPPGNEQF
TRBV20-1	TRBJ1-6	SAREGQRLNSPLH
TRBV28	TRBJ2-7	ASSATGLGDYEQY
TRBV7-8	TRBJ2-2	ASSLYGQGVSGELF
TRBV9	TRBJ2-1	ASSVTGLKYNEQF
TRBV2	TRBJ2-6	ASSGAGKGSGANVLT
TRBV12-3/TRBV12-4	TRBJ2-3	ASSSPLAGGRDTQY
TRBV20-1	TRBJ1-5	SARAPLGVKPQH